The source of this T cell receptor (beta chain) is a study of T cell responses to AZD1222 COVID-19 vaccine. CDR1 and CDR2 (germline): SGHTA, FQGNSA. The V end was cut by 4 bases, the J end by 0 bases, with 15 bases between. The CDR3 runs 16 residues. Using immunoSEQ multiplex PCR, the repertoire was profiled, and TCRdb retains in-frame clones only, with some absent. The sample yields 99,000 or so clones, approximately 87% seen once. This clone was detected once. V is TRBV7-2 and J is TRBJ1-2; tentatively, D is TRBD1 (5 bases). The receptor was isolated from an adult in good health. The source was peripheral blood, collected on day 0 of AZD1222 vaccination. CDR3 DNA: TGTGCCAGCAGCTCCGGGACCGACCGCACTAACTATGGCTACACCTTC. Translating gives CASSSGTDRTNYGYTF.